This T cell receptor (beta chain) is from a study of Ad26.COV2.S vaccination and SARS-CoV-2 variants. Whole-study results and caveats: For non-spike TCRs, breadth in vaccine recipients resembled that in placebo recipients. Analytic work on TCR breadth and depth might have understated the full extent of total T cell responses. Spike-specific TCR breadth in vaccine recipients exceeded that seen in placebo recipients. There was reportedly substantial breadth in spike-specific CD8+ and CD4+ T cell responses after vaccination.

The repertoire was sequenced with immunoSEQ multiplex PCR; TCRdb's copy has only in-frame clones and lacks some. The sample lists approximately 140,000 clones; just over 85% were seen once. Details on this clone: Its antigen is as yet unknown.

Germline loops: CDR1 SGDLS, CDR2 YYNGEE. The length of the CDR3 is 15 residues. Trimming removed 0 bases from V and 6 bases from J, with 10 bases in between. V gene TRBV9 combines with J gene TRBJ1-6; D perhaps matches TRBD1 (5 bases). The clonotype was recovered from a human donor who had recovered from COVID-19. Material: peripheral blood, obtained after recovery from COVID-19. The DNA of the CDR3 is TGTGCCAGCAGCGTAGAGGGGCGGCCTAATTCACCCCTCCACTTT. Its protein product is CASSVEGRPNSPLHF.